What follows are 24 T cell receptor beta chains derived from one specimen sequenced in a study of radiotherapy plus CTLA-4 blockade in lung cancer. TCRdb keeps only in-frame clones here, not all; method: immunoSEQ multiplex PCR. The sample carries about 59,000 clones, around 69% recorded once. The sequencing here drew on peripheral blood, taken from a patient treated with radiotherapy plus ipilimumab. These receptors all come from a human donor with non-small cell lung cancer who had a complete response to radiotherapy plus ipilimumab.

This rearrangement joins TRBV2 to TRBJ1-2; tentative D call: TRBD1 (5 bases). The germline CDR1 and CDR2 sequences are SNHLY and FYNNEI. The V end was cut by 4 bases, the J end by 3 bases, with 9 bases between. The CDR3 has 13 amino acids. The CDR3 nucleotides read TGTGCCAGCAGTGTGGACACAGACTATGGCTACACCTTC. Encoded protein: CASSVDTDYGYTF.

This chain's CDR3 is CASSRDRAYNEQFF. Here the CDR3 DNA reads TGTGCCAGCAGTCGGGACAGGGCCTACAATGAGCAGTTCTTC. The chain recombines TRBV2 with TRBJ2-1; 9 nucleotides agree with TRBD1. From germline, CDR1 is SNHLY and CDR2 FYNNEI. The CDR3 runs 14 residues. V trimming: 5 bases; J trimming: 2 bases; junction bases outside the gene matches: 1.

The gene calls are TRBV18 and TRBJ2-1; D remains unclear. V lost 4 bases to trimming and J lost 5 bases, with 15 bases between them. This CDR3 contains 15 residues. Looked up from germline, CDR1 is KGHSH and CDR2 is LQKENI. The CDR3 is CASSLFVHRNNEQFF. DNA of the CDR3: TGTGCCAGCTCACTCTTCGTCCACAGAAACAATGAGCAGTTCTTC. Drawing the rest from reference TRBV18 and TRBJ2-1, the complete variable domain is NAGVMQNPRHLVRRRGQEARLRCSPMKGHSHVYWYRQLPEEGLKFMVYLQKENIIDESGMPKERFSAEFPKEGPSILRIQQVVRGDSAAYFCASSLFVHRNNEQFFGPGTRLTVL.

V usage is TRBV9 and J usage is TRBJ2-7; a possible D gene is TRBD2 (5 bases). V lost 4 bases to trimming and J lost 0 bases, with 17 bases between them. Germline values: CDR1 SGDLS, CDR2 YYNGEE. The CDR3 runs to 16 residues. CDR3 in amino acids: CASSPREDLSSYEQYF. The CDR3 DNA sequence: TGTGCCAGCAGCCCTCGGGAAGACTTAAGCTCCTACGAGCAGTACTTC.

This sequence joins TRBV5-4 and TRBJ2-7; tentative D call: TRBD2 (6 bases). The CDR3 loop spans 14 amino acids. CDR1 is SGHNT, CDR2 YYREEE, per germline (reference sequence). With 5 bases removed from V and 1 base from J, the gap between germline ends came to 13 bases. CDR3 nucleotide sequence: TGTGCCAGCAGGGAGGGGACGGGTTCCTACGAGCAGTACTTC. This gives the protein CASREGTGSYEQYF.

CDR3 sequence reads: CASSQLEGQPQHF. The CDR3 coding sequence is TGCGCCAGCAGCCAACTCGAGGGACAGCCCCAGCATTTT. The chain has TRBV4-1 and TRBJ1-5; D is unresolved. Germline CDR1 is MGHRA and CDR2 is YSYEKL. V lost 2 bases and J lost 7, with 9 bases in between. The CDR3 consists of 13 residues.

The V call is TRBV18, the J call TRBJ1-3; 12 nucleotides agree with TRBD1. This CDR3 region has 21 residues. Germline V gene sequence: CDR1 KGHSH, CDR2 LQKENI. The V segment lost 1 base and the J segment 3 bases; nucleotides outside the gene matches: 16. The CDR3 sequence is CASSPLESGTGGSRFGNTIYF. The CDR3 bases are TGTGCCAGCTCACCACTTGAGTCCGGGACAGGGGGCTCTCGCTTTGGAAACACCATATATTTT.

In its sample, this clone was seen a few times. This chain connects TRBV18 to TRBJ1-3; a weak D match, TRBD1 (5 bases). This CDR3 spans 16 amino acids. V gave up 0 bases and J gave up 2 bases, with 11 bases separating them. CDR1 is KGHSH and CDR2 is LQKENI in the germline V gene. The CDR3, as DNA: TGTGCCAGCTCACCACCGGAGGGGAGGCCTGGAAACACCATATATTTT. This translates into CASSPPEGRPGNTIYF.

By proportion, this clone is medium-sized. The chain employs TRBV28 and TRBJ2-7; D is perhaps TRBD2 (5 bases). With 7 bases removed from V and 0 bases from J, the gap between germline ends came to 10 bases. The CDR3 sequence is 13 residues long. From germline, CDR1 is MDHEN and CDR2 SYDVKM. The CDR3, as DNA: TGTGCCAGCATCTCGGAGGTCTCCTACGAGCAGTACTTC. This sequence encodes CASISEVSYEQYF.

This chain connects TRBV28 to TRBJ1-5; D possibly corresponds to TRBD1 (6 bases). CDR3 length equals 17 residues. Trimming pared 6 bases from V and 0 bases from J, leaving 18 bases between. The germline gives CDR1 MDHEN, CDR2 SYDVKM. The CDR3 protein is CASSTPQTGNSNQPQHF. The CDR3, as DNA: TGTGCCAGCAGCACACCTCAAACAGGGAATAGCAATCAGCCCCAGCATTTT. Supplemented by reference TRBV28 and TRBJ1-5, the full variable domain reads DVKVTQSSRYLVKRTGEKVFLECVQDMDHENMFWYRQDPGLGLRLIYFSYDVKMKEKGDIPEGYSVSREKKERFSLILESASTNQTSMYLCASSTPQTGNSNQPQHFGDGTRLSIL.

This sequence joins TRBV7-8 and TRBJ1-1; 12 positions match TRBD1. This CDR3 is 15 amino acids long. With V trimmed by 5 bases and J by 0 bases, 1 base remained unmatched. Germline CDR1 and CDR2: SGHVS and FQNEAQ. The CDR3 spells CASSGTGGMNTEAFF. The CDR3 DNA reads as TGTGCCAGCAGCGGGACAGGGGGCATGAACACTGAAGCTTTCTTT.

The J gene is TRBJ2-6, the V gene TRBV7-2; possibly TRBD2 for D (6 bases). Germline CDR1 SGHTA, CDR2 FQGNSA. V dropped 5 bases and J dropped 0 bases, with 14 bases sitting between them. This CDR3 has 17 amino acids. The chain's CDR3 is CASSQQRAVSGANVLTF. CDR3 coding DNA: TGTGCCAGCAGCCAACAGCGGGCTGTCTCTGGGGCCAACGTCCTGACTTTC. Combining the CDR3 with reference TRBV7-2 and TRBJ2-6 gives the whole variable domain GAGVSQSPSNKVTEKGKDVELRCDPISGHTALYWYRQSLGQGLEFLIYFQGNSAPDKSGLPSDRFSAERTGGSVSTLTIQRTQQEDSAVYLCASSQQRAVSGANVLTFGAGSRLTVL.

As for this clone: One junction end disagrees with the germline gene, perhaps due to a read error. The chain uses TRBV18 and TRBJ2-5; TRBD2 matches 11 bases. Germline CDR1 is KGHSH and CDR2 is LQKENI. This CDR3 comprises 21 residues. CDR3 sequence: CASSPFAAEGGSSGTSGVMDF. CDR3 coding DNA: TGTGCCAGCTCACCATTCGCGGCGGAGGGCGGCTCTTCAGGGACTAGCGGTGTTATGGACTTC.

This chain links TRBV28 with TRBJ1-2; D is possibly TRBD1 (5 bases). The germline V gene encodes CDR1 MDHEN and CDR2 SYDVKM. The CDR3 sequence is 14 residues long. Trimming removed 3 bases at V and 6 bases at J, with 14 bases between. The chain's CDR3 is CASSLVSGRHGYTF. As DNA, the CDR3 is TGTGCCAGCAGTTTGGTGTCAGGGCGGCATGGCTACACCTTC.

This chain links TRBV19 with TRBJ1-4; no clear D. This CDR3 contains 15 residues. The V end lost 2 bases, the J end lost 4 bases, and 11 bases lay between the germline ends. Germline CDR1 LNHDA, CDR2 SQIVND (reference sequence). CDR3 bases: TGTGCCAGTAGTATAATTTCAGGCAATAATGAAAAACTGTTTTTT. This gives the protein CASSIISGNNEKLFF.

As DNA, the CDR3 is TGTGCCAGCAGCCAGGCGGCGGGGCCCTCCTACGAGCAGTACTTC. This sequence encodes CASSQAAGPSYEQYF. The chain has TRBV6-5 and TRBJ2-7; tentatively, D is TRBD2 (6 bases). The CDR3 runs 15 residues. CDR1 and CDR2 (germline): MNHEY, SVGAGI. Deletions cut 6 bases from V and 0 bases from J, with 15 bases between.

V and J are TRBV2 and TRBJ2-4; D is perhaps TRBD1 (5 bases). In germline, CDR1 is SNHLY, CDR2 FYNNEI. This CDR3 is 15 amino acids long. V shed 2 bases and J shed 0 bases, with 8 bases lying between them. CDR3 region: CASSEQGVAKNIQYF. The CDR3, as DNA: TGTGCCAGCAGTGAACAGGGCGTAGCCAAAAACATTCAGTACTTC.

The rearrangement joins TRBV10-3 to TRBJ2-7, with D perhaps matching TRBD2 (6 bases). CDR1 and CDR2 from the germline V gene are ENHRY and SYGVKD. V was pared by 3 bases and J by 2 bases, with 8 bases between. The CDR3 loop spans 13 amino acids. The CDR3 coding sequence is TGTGCCATCAGTGACGGGAGCACCTACGAGCAGTACTTC. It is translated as CAISDGSTYEQYF.

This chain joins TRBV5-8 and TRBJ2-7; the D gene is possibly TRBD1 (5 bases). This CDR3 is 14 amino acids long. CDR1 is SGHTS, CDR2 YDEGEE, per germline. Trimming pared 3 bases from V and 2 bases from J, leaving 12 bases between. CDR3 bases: TGTGCCAGCAGCTACCAGGGTTCTCCCTACGAGCAGTACTTC. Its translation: CASSYQGSPYEQYF.

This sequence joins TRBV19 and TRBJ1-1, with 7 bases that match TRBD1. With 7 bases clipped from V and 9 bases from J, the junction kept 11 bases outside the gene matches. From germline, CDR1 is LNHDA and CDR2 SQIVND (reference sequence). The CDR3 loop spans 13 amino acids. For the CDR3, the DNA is TGTGCCAGTATCGGGAAGGGGGCGTCCCAAGCTTTCTTT. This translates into CASIGKGASQAFF.

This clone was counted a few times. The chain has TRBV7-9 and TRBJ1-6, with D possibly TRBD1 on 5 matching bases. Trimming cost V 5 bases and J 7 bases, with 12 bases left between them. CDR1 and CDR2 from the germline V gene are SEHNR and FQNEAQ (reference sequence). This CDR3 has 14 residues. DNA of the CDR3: TGTGCCAGCAGCCTCACCCGACAGAATTCACCCCTCCACTTT. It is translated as CASSLTRQNSPLHF.

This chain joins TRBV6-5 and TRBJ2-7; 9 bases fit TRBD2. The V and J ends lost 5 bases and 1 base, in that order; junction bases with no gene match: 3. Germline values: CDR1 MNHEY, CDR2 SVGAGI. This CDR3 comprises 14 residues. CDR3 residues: CASSTTSGSYEQYF. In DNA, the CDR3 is TGTGCCAGCAGTACCACTAGCGGGTCCTACGAGCAGTACTTC.

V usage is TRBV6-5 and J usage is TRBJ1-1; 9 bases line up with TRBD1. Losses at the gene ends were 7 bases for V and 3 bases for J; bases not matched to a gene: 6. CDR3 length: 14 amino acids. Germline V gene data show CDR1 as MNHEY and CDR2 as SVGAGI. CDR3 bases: TGTGCCAGCAATAGACAGGGGGGGCACACTGAAGCTTTCTTT. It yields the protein CASNRQGGHTEAFF.

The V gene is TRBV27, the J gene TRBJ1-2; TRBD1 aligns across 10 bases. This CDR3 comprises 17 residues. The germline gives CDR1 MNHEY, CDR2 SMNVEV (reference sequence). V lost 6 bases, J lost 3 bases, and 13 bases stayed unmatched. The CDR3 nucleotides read TGTGCCAGCAGCCTTAGGGACAGGGGTGGGGGGGACTATGGCTACACCTTC. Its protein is CASSLRDRGGGDYGYTF.